This T cell receptor beta chain appears in the sequencing data of a study of T cells in localized non-small cell lung cancer. The study's findings and limits: Uninvolved adjacent lung had higher T cell clonality than tumor and all other tissues. Increased T cell density in blood showed an association with longer overall survival. Heterogeneity cannot be ruled out, as sequencing used one tumor region only. A median of about 50 clones ranked among the top 100 in tumor appeared in adjacent lung.

Comment on this clone: Its antigen is not known.

CDR3 size: 14 residues. The germline V gene has CDR1 SNHLY and CDR2 FYNNEI. With V trimmed by 4 bases and J by 2 bases, 4 bases remained unmatched. Using immunoSEQ multiplex PCR, the repertoire was profiled, and TCRdb retains in-frame clones only, with some absent. This sample yields 130,000 or so clones, of which roughly 90% are seen a single time; approximately 1.5% belongs to the top ten. The chain joins TRBV2 to TRBJ2-7; 8 bases match TRBD2. The receptor was isolated from a female donor of 60 years or more with stage I lung adenocarcinoma. Sequenced material: peripheral blood, taken before any cancer treatment. As DNA, the CDR3 is TGTGCCAGCAGTGGGGGACTAGGGCCCTACGAGCAGTACTTC. Its translation is CASSGGLGPYEQYF.